This TCR beta chain came from a study of cytomegalovirus exposure and HLA in healthy donors. The PCR contained 60 Vbeta and 13 Jbeta primers. TCRdb's copy holds only in-frame clones and misses some; the assay was immunoSEQ multiplex PCR. The repertoire consists of fewer than 150,000 clones, with roughly 80% occurring once and the leading ten covering 2% to 2.5%. This clone occurred once. Trimming shortened V by 8 bases and J by 3 bases, and 16 bases separated the two germline ends. CDR3 size: 14 residues. In germline, CDR1 is MNHEY, CDR2 SMNVEV (reference sequence). V is TRBV27 and J is TRBJ1-2; D gene unclear. Sequenced: PBMCs. This clonotype was obtained from a man aged 25-45 years in good health and CMV-seronegative. CDR3 in DNA: TGTGCCAGCCGGAAGGCGGGTGGGGACTATGGCTACACCTTC. Protein: CASRKAGGDYGYTF.